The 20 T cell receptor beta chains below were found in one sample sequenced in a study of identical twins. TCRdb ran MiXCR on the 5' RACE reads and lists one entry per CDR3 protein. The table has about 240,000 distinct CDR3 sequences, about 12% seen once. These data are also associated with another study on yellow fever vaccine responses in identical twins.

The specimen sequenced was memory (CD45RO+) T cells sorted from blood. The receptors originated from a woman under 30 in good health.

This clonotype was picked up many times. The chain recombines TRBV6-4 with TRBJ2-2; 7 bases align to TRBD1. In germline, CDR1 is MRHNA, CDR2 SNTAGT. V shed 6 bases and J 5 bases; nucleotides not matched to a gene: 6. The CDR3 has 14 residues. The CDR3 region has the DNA TGTGCCAGCAGCCCCGGGACAGATACCGGGGAGCTGTTTTTT. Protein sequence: CASSPGTDTGELFF.

DNA for the CDR3: TGTGCCTGGAGTGTACGGGCGGGAGCTGGGAATGAGCAGTTCTTC. It yields the protein CAWSVRAGAGNEQFF. This chain links TRBV30 with TRBJ2-1; 7 nucleotides align to TRBD2. The CDR3 sequence is 15 residues long. In germline, CDR1 is GTSNPN, CDR2 SVGIG (reference sequence). The ends lost 0 bases at V and 7 bases at J; junction bases unmatched: 9.

In nucleotides, the CDR3 is TGTGCCAGCAGCTCGGGGGGGGCCGGAGAGACCCAGTACTTC. Translated, it gives CASSSGGAGETQYF. The chain joins TRBV7-2 to TRBJ2-5, with 8 bases lining up with TRBD2. CDR1 SGHTA and CDR2 FQGNSA come from the germline V gene. J gave up 4 bases and V 4 bases, and 5 bases lay outside the gene matches. The CDR3 runs 14 residues. The full variable domain, with the rest looked up from reference TRBV7-2 and TRBJ2-5, is GAGVSQSPSNKVTEKGKDVELRCDPISGHTALYWYRQSLGQGLEFLIYFQGNSAPDKSGLPSDRFSAERTGGSVSTLTIQRTQQEDSAVYLCASSSGGAGETQYFGPGTRLLVL.

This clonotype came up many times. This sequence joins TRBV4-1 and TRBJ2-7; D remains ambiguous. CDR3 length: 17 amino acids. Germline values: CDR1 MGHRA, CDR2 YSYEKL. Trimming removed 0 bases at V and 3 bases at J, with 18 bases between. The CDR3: CASSQDLGQAVSYEQYF. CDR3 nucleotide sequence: TGCGCCAGCAGCCAAGATCTTGGGCAGGCTGTAAGCTACGAGCAGTACTTC.

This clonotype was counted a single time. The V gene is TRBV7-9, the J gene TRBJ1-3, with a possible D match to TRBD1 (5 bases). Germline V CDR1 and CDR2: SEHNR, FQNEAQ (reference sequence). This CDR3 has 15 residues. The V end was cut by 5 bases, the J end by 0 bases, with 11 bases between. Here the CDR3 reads CASSPGGDSGNTIYF. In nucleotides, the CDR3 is TGTGCCAGCAGCCCAGGAGGGGACTCTGGAAACACCATATATTTT.

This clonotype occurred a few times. The CDR3 nucleotides are TGCAGCGTTGAAACTCCTGGCCACGAGACCCAGTACTTC. Encoded protein: CSVETPGHETQYF. This chain links TRBV29-1 with TRBJ2-5; D remains ambiguous. Germline V gene data show CDR1 as SQVTM and CDR2 as ANQGSEA. The length of the CDR3 is 13 residues. V lost 2 bases, J lost 5 bases, and 12 bases lay in between.

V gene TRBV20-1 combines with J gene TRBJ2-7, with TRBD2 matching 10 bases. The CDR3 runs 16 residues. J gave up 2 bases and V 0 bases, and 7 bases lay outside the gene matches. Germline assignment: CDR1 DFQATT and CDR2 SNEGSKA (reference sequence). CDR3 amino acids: CSARDPTSGATYEQYF. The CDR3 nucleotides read TGCAGTGCTAGAGATCCCACTAGCGGGGCCACCTACGAGCAGTACTTC.

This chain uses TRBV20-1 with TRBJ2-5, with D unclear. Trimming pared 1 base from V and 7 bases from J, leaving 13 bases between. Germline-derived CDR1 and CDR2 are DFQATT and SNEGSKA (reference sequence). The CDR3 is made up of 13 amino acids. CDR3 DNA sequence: TGCAGTGCTAGAGGGCTGTCCCTAGGGACCCAGTACTTC. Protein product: CSARGLSLGTQYF.

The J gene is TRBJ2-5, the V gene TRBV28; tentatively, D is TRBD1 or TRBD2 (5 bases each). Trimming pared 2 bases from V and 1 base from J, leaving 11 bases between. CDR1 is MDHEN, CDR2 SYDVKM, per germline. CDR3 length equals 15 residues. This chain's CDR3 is CASSLSEGPQETQYF. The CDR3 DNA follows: TGTGCCAGCAGTTTAAGTGAGGGGCCCCAAGAGACCCAGTACTTC.

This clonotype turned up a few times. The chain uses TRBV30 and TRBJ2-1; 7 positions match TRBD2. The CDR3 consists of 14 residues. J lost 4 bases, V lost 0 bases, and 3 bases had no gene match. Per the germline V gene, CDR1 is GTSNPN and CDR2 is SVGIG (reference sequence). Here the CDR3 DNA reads TGTGCCTGGAGTGTCGGCGGGAGATACAATGAGCAGTTCTTC. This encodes CAWSVGGRYNEQFF.

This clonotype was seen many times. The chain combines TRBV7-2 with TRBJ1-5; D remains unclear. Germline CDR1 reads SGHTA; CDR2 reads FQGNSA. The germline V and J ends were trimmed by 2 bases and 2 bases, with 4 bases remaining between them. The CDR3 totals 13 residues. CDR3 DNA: TGTGCCAGCAGCTTACAGGGCAATCAGCCCCAGCATTTT. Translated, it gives CASSLQGNQPQHF. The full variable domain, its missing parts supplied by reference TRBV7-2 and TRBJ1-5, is GAGVSQSPSNKVTEKGKDVELRCDPISGHTALYWYRQSLGQGLEFLIYFQGNSAPDKSGLPSDRFSAERTGGSVSTLTIQRTQQEDSAVYLCASSLQGNQPQHFGDGTRLSIL.

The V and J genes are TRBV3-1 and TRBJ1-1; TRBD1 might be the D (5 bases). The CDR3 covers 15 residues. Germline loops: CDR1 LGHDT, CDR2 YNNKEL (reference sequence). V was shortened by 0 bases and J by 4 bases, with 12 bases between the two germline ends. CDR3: CASSQEARVSTEAFF. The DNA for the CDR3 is TGTGCCAGCAGCCAAGAGGCCAGGGTTAGCACTGAAGCTTTCTTT.

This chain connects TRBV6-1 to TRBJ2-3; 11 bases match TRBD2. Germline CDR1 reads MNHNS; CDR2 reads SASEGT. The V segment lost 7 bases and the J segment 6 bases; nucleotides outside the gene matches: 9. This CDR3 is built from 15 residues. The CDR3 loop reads CASKKLAGVEDTQYF. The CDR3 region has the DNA TGTGCCAGCAAAAAACTAGCGGGAGTGGAGGATACGCAGTATTTT.

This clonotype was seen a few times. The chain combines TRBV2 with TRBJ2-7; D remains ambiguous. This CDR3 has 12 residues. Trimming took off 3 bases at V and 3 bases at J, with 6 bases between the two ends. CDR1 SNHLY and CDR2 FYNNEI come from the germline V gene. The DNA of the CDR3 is TGTGCCAGCAGTGAGTCGAGCTACGAGCAGTACTTC. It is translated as CASSESSYEQYF.

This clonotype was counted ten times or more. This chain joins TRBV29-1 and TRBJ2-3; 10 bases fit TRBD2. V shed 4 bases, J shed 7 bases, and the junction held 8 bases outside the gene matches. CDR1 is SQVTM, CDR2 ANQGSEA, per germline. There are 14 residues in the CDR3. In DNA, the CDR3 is TGCAGCGTTGGGGCTAGCGGGAGTGGAAATACGCAGTATTTT. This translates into CSVGASGSGNTQYF.

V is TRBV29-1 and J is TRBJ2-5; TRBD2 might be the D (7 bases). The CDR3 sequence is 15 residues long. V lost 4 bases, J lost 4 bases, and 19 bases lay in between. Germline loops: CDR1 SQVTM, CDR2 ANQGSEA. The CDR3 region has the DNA TGCAGCGTTGGCATACTAGGGGGGGTGGTAGAGACCCAGTACTTC. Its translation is CSVGILGGVVETQYF.

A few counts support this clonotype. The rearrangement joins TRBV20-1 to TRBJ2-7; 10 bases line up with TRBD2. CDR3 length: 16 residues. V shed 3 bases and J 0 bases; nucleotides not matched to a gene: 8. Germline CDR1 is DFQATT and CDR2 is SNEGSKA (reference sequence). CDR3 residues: CSASDLPSGSSYEQYF. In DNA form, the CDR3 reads TGCAGTGCTAGTGACCTCCCTAGCGGGAGCTCCTACGAGCAGTACTTC.

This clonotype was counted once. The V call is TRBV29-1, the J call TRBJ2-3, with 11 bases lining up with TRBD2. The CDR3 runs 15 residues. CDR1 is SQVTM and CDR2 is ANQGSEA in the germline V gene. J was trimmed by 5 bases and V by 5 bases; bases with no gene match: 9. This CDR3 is CSVRRTSGPGDTQYF. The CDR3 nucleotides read TGCAGCGTTAGACGGACTAGCGGGCCCGGAGATACGCAGTATTTT.

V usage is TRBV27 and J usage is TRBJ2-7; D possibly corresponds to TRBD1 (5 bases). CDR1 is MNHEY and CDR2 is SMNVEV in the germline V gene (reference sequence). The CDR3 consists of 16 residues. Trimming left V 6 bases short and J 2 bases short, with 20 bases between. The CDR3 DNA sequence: TGTGCCAGCAGCAAAAGCCAGCAGGGCATTCCCTACGAGCAGTACTTC. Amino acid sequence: CASSKSQQGIPYEQYF.

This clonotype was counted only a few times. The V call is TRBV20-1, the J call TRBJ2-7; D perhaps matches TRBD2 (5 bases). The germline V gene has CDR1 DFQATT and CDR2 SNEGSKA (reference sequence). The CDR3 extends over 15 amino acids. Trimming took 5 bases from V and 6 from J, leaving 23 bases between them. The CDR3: CSALPVRVRGIEQYF. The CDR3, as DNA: TGCAGTGCTCTCCCGGTGAGGGTAAGAGGAATCGAGCAGTACTTC.